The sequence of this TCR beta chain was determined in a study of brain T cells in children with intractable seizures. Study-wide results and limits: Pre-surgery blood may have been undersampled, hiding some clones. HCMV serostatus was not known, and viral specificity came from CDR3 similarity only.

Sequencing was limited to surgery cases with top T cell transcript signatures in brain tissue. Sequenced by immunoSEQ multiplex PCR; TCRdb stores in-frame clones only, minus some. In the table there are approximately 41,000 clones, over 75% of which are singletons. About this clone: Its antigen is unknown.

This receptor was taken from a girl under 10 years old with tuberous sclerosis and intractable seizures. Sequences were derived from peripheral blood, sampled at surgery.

CDR3: CADREENTGELFF. The DNA for the CDR3 is TGTGCCGACAGGGAGGAAAACACCGGGGAGCTGTTTTTT. The rearrangement uses TRBV7-9 and TRBJ2-2; maybe TRBD1 (7 bases). In germline, CDR1 is SEHNR, CDR2 FQNEAQ (reference sequence). This CDR3 is built from 13 residues. With 11 bases removed from V and 2 bases from J, the gap between germline ends came to 12 bases.